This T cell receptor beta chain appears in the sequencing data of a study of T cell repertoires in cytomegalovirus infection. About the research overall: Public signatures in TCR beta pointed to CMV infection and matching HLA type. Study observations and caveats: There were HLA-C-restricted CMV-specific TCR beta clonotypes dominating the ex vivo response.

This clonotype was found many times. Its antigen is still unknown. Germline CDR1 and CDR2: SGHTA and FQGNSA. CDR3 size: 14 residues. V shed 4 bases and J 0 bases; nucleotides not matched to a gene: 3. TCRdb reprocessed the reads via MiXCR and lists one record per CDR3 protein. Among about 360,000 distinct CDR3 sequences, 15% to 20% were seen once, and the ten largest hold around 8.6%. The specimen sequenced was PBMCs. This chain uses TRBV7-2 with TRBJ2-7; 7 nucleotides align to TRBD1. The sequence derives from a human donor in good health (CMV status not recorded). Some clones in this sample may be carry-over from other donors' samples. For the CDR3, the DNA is TGTGCCAGCAGCTGGGCAGGGGGCTCCTACGAGCAGTACTTC. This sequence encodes CASSWAGGSYEQYF.